These 22 T cell receptor beta chains came from one sample sequenced in a study of T cell repertoires in cytomegalovirus infection. MiXCR was run by TCRdb on the reads, yielding one entry per CDR3 protein. The table lists hundreds of thousands of distinct CDR3 sequences, roughly 24% of them singletons, with roughly 8% in the top ten. The sample was CD8+ T cells from PBMCs. These receptors were taken from a human donor in good health (CMV status not recorded). Some clones in this sample may be carry-over from other donors' samples.

The V call is TRBV28, the J call TRBJ2-3, with unresolved D. Germline CDR1 is MDHEN and CDR2 is SYDVKM. V was shortened by 6 bases and J by 4 bases, with 17 bases between the two germline ends. The CDR3 is 15 amino acids. The DNA of the CDR3 is TGTGCCAGCAGGGTCGGGCAGGCATTTGCAGATACGCAGTATTTT. Translated: CASRVGQAFADTQYF.

For the CDR3, the DNA is TGCAGCGTTTCTAGCGGGAGCTCCTACAATGAGCAGTTCTTC. Protein product: CSVSSGSSYNEQFF. This rearrangement joins TRBV29-1 to TRBJ2-1; 10 nucleotides match TRBD2. The CDR3 totals 14 residues. The germline CDR1 and CDR2 sequences are SQVTM and ANQGSEA. With V trimmed by 5 bases and J by 0 bases, 1 base remained unmatched.

The chain combines TRBV27 with TRBJ2-2; D possibly corresponds to TRBD1 (6 bases). The CDR3 has 15 residues. The V end lost 7 bases, the J end lost 0 bases, and 12 bases lay between the germline ends. Looked up from germline, CDR1 is MNHEY and CDR2 is SMNVEV (reference sequence). The CDR3 loop is CASIGRTANTGELFF. The CDR3 DNA reads TGTGCCAGCATAGGACGGACAGCGAACACCGGGGAGCTGTTTTTT.

Only a few counts were recorded for this clonotype. The chain has TRBV20-1 and TRBJ1-2, with D hard to call. CDR1 and CDR2 from the germline V gene are DFQATT and SNEGSKA (reference sequence). Trimming took off 1 base at V and 4 bases at J, with 10 bases between the two ends. This CDR3 spans 13 amino acids. CDR3 sequence: CSARVPWGYGYTF. In DNA, the CDR3 is TGCAGTGCTAGAGTTCCTTGGGGCTATGGCTACACCTTC.

This clonotype turned up a few times. The CDR3, as DNA: TGTGCCAGCAGCTGGGGGGACGGTTCCTACGAGCAGTACGTC. The encoded protein is CASSWGDGSYEQYV. The V call is TRBV14, the J call TRBJ2-7; possible D gene TRBD2, 6 bases. The germline V and J ends were trimmed by 5 bases and 1 base, with 12 bases remaining between them. The germline gives CDR1 SGHDN, CDR2 FVKESK. The CDR3 loop spans 14 amino acids.

The chain joins TRBV7-3 to TRBJ2-5, with D tentatively TRBD2 (6 bases). The germline V gene has CDR1 SGHTA and CDR2 FQGTGA. This CDR3 contains 16 residues. The V end was cut by 5 bases, the J end by 0 bases, with 16 bases between. CDR3 DNA sequence: TGTGCCAGCAGCCCAAGATCACGGGGGTACCAAGAGACCCAGTACTTC. Its translation is CASSPRSRGYQETQYF.

This clonotype was seen only a few times. This rearrangement joins TRBV5-1 to TRBJ2-2, with D perhaps matching TRBD2 (6 bases). This CDR3 has 15 amino acids. Per the germline V gene, CDR1 is SGHRS and CDR2 is YFSETQ. The V end lost 2 bases, the J end lost 5 bases, and 13 bases lay between the germline ends. The CDR3 DNA reads as TGCGCCAGCAGCTTCAGGTCTAGCGTGACCGGGGAGCTGTTTTTT. Translating it yields CASSFRSSVTGELFF.

This clonotype was seen a handful of times. The gene calls are TRBV29-1 and TRBJ1-2, with a tentative D call TRBD1 (6 bases). This CDR3 spans 13 amino acids. Trimming left V 3 bases short and J 8 bases short, with 16 bases between. From germline, CDR1 is SQVTM and CDR2 ANQGSEA. The CDR3 coding sequence is TGCAGCGTTGATGGAGACAGGCTTCGGGGCTACACCTTC. Translating gives CSVDGDRLRGYTF.

The chain has TRBV14 and TRBJ2-6; TRBD1 is a possible D gene (6 bases). This CDR3 comprises 18 residues. Trimming shortened V by 7 bases and J by 0 bases, and 19 bases separated the two germline ends. Germline V lookup: CDR1 SGHDN, CDR2 FVKESK. DNA for the CDR3: TGTGCCAGCACCCTCGGGGACACGAAACCCTCTGGGGCCAACGTCCTGACTTTC. It encodes CASTLGDTKPSGANVLTF.

In its sample, this clonotype was seen a few times. The V gene is TRBV5-6, the J gene TRBJ1-5, with TRBD1 identical over 8 bases. The CDR3 spans 15 residues. Trimming removed 3 bases from V and 5 bases from J; junction bases left unmatched: 7. The germline V gene has CDR1 SGHDT and CDR2 YYEEEE. CDR3 protein: CASSSGTGPYQPQHF. The DNA for the CDR3 is TGTGCCAGCAGCTCCGGGACAGGTCCTTATCAGCCCCAGCATTTT. Combining the CDR3 with reference TRBV5-6 and TRBJ1-5 gives the whole variable domain DAGVTQSPTHLIKTRGQQVTLRCSPKSGHDTVSWYQQALGQGPQFIFQYYEEEERQRGNFPDRFSGHQFPNYSSELNVNALLLGDSALYLCASSSGTGPYQPQHFGDGTRLSIL.

The table lists this clonotype with a count of one. The chain employs TRBV7-9 and TRBJ2-3, with unresolved D. V was clipped by 0 bases and J by 5 bases, with 15 bases between them. The CDR3 runs to 16 residues. Germline V gene data show CDR1 as SEHNR and CDR2 as FQNEAQ (reference sequence). The CDR3 nucleotides are TGTGCCAGCAGCTTAGCTTCAGTCACTCCGGTAGATACGCAGTATTTT. Its translation is CASSLASVTPVDTQYF.

The rearrangement uses TRBV10-3 and TRBJ2-1, with TRBD1 identical over 7 bases. The germline V gene encodes CDR1 ENHRY and CDR2 SYGVKD. The CDR3 is made up of 15 amino acids. Trimming removed 5 bases from V and 7 bases from J; junction bases left unmatched: 11. The CDR3 DNA is TGTGCCATCAGTCCCACAGGGGATAGGAGGAATGAGCAGTTCTTC. Translation gives CAISPTGDRRNEQFF.

V is TRBV4-1 and J is TRBJ2-7; D unclear. V shed 1 base and J shed 3 bases, with 10 bases lying between them. Per the germline V gene, CDR1 is MGHRA and CDR2 is YSYEKL. The CDR3 is 14 residues long. CDR3 amino acids: CASSQGVGFYEQYV. In nucleotides, the CDR3 is TGCGCCAGCAGCCAAGGCGTAGGATTCTACGAGCAGTACGTC.

This clonotype has more than one count but fewer than ten. The gene calls are TRBV18 and TRBJ1-5, with D tentatively TRBD1 (5 bases). CDR3 length equals 14 residues. Looked up from germline, CDR1 is KGHSH and CDR2 is LQKENI. V lost 2 bases and J lost 2, with 7 bases in between. CDR3 amino acids: CASSPWGRNQPQHF. CDR3 bases: TGTGCCAGCTCACCATGGGGACGCAATCAGCCCCAGCATTTT.

V usage is TRBV2 and J usage is TRBJ2-5, with a possible D match to TRBD1 (6 bases). This CDR3 has 14 residues. Germline-derived CDR1 and CDR2 are SNHLY and FYNNEI. Trimming shortened V by 7 bases and J by 5 bases, and 17 bases separated the two germline ends. Written as DNA, the CDR3 is TGTGCCAGCACATCAAGGGGGTCGGTGGAGACCCAGTACTTC. It encodes CASTSRGSVETQYF. Combining the CDR3 with reference TRBV2 and TRBJ2-5 gives the whole variable domain EPEVTQTPSHQVTQMGQEVILRCVPISNHLYFYWYRQILGQKVEFLVSFYNNEISEKSEIFDDQFSVERPDGSNFTLKIRSTKLEDSAMYFCASTSRGSVETQYFGPGTRLLVL.

This clonotype was seen more than once but under ten times. This chain connects TRBV28 to TRBJ1-4, with 8 bases identical to TRBD1. V gave up 6 bases and J gave up 5 bases; unmatched junction bases: 5. CDR3 length equals 14 residues. Germline loops: CDR1 MDHEN, CDR2 SYDVKM. CDR3 amino acids: CASSQGQANEKLFF. CDR3 bases: TGTGCCAGCAGCCAGGGACAGGCGAATGAAAAACTGTTTTTT.

This clonotype showed up just a few times. Here the CDR3 reads CASSYSGAELFF. In nucleotides, the CDR3 is TGTGCCAGCAGTTATAGCGGGGCTGAGCTGTTTTTT. This rearrangement joins TRBV6-5 to TRBJ2-2; 8 bases map to TRBD2. The CDR3 totals 12 residues. Germline CDR1 and CDR2: MNHEY and SVGAGI. After removal of 3 bases from V and 11 bases from J, the junction contained 2 bases not matched to a gene.

This clonotype was detected many times. This chain joins TRBV7-6 and TRBJ2-1, with a possible D match to TRBD1 (6 bases). Trimming cost V 5 bases and J 6 bases, with 11 bases left between them. This CDR3 has 13 residues. The germline V gene has CDR1 SGHVS and CDR2 FNYEAQ. The CDR3 sequence is CASSRTAINEQFF. As DNA, the CDR3 is TGTGCCAGCAGCCGGACAGCGATCAATGAGCAGTTCTTC.

This chain uses TRBV7-6 with TRBJ2-6; tentative D call: TRBD2 (5 bases). The CDR3 extends over 16 amino acids. CDR1 and CDR2 from the germline V gene are SGHVS and FNYEAQ. V was cut by 5 bases and J by 3 bases, with 14 bases left in between. The CDR3 DNA is TGTGCCAGCAGCCAGTTCGGAGGAGGTGGGGCCAACGTCCTGACTTTC. Translation: CASSQFGGGGANVLTF.

This clonotype has only a few counts. The chain carries TRBV27 and TRBJ1-4; D is possibly TRBD1 (6 bases). CDR1 is MNHEY, CDR2 SMNVEV, per germline (reference sequence). The CDR3 has 15 amino acids. Trimming took off 4 bases at V and 8 bases at J, with 17 bases between the two ends. The CDR3 DNA reads as TGTGCCAGCAGTTCCGGAGCGGGGGGCGTAGAAAAACTGTTTTTT. Protein product: CASSSGAGGVEKLFF.

This clonotype was recorded a few times. The genes are TRBV25-1 and TRBJ2-7; D not certain. The CDR3 has 11 amino acids. The V gene's germline CDR1 is MGHDK and CDR2 SYGVNS. V was cut by 10 bases and J by 7 bases, with 14 bases left in between. The CDR3 DNA is TGTGCCATCAAGGTGGGGAATGAGCAGTACTTC. Translating it yields CAIKVGNEQYF.

DNA for the CDR3: TGTGCCAGCAGTCCCTTCGGTGGCACCGGGGAGCTGTTTTTT. Its translation: CASSPFGGTGELFF. The chain is built from TRBV27 and TRBJ2-2; no clear D gene. The CDR3 has 14 residues. The germline gives CDR1 MNHEY, CDR2 SMNVEV (reference sequence). Deletions cut 5 bases from V and 4 bases from J, with 11 bases between.